This T cell receptor (beta chain) is drawn from a study of cytomegalovirus exposure and HLA in healthy donors. General study findings and limits: The study reported that TCR beta sequences accurately predicted HLA-A and HLA-B alleles in most subjects. Sequencing had likely introduced a cluster of highly shared sequence variants as an artifact. V- and J-gene trimming in TCR beta was tied to a missense DCLRE1C variant by an analysis performed later.

The PCR ran on 60 Vbeta and 13 Jbeta primers. Some clones are missing from TCRdb's copy, which holds only in-frame ones; the method was immunoSEQ multiplex PCR. The sample yields 200,000 to 250,000 clones, approximately 79% seen once. This CDR3 is built from 15 residues. CDR1 and CDR2 (germline): SGHDT, YYEEEE. The V end lost 3 bases, the J end lost 5 bases, and 17 bases lay between the germline ends. In this sample, this clone turned up once. The antigen is undetermined. The rearrangement joins TRBV5-6 to TRBJ2-5; possibly TRBD1 for D (5 bases). The material sequenced was PBMCs. This sequence was found in a man between 45 and 60 years old in good health and CMV-seronegative. CDR3 DNA: TGTGCCAGCAGCTCCAACAGTCCAGCAGGGGAGACCCAGTACTTC. Its protein product is CASSSNSPAGETQYF. The full variable domain, in which reference TRBV5-6 and TRBJ2-5 provide the parts outside the CDR3, is DAGVTQSPTHLIKTRGQQVTLRCSPKSGHDTVSWYQQALGQGPQFIFQYYEEEERQRGNFPDRFSGHQFPNYSSELNVNALLLGDSALYLCASSSNSPAGETQYFGPGTRLLVL.